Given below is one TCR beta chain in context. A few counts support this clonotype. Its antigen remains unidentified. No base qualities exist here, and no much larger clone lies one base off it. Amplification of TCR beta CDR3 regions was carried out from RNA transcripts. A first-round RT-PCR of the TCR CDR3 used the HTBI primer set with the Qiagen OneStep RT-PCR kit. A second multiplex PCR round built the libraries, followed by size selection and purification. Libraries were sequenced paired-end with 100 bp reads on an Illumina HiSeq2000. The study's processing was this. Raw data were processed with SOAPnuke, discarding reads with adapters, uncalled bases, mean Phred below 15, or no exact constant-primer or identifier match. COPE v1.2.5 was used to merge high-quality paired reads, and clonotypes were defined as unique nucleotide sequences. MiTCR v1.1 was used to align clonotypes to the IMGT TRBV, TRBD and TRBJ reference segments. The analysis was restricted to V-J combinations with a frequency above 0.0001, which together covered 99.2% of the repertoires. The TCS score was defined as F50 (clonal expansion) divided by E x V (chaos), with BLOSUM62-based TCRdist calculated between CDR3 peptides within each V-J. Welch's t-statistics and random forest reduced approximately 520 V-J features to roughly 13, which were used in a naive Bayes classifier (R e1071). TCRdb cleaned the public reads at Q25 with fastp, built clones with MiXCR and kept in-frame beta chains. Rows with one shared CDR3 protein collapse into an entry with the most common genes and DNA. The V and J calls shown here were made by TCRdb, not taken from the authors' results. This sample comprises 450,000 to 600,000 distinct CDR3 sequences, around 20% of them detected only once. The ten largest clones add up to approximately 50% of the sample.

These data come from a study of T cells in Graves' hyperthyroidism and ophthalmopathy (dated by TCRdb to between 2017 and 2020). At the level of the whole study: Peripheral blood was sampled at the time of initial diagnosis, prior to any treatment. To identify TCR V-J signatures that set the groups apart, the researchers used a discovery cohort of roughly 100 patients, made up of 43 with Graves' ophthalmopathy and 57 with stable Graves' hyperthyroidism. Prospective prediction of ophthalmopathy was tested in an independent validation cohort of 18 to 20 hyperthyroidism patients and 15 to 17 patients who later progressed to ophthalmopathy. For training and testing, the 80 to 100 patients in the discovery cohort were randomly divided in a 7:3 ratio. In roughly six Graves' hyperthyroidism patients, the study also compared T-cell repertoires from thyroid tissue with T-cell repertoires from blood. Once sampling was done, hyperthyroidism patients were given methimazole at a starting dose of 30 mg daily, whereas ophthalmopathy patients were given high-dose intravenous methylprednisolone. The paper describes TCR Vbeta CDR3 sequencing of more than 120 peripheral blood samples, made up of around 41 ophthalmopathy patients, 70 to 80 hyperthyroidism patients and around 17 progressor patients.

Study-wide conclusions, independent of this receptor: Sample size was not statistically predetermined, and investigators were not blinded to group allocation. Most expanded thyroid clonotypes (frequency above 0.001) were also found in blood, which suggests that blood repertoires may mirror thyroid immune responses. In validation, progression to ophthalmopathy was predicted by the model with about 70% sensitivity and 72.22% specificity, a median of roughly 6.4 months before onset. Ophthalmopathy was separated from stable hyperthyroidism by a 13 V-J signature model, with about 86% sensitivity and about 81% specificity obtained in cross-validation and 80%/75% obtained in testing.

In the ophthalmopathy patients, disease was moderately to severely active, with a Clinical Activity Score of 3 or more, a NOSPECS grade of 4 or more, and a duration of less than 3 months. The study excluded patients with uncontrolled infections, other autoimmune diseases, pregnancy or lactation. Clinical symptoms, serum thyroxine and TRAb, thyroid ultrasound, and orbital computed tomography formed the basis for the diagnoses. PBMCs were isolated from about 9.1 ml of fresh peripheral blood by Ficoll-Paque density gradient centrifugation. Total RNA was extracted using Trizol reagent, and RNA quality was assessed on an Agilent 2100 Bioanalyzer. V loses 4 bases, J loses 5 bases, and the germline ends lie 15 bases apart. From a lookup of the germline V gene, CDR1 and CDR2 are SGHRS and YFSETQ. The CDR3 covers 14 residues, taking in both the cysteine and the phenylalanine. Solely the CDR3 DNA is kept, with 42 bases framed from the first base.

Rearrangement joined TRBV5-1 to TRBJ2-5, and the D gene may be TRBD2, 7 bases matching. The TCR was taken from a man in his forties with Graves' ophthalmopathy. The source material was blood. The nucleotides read TGCGCCAGCAGCGGGGGGGGCCTATTCGAGACCCAGTACTTC. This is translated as CASSGGGLFETQYF.